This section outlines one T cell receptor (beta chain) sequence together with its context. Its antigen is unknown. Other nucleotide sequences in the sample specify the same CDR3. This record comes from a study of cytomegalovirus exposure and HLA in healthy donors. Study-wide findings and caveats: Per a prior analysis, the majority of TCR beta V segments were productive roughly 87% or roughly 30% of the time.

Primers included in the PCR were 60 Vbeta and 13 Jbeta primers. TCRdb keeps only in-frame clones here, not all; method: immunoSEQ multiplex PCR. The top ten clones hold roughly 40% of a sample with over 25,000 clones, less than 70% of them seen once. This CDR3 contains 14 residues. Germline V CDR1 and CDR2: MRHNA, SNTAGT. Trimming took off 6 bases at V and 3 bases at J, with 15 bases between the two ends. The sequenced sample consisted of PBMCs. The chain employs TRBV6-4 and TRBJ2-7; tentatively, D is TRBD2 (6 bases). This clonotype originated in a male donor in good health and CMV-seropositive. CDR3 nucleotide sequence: TGTGCCAGCAGCGAGAGACCCGGGGGCTACGAGCAGTACTTC. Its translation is CASSERPGGYEQYF.